This T cell receptor beta chain emerged from a study of T cells in Graves' hyperthyroidism and ophthalmopathy (dated by TCRdb to the late 2010s). With respect to the entire study: Peripheral blood was collected at initial diagnosis, before any treatment. The paper describes TCR Vbeta CDR3 sequencing of fewer than 150 peripheral blood samples, made up of fewer than 50 ophthalmopathy patients, some 76 hyperthyroidism patients and roughly 17 progressor patients. In addition, the study compared T-cell repertoires in thyroid tissue and in blood from about six Graves' hyperthyroidism patients. The 100 discovery patients were randomly split 7:3 into training and test sets. After blood sampling, hyperthyroidism patients were treated with methimazole at a starting dose of 30 mg daily, and ophthalmopathy patients were treated with high-dose intravenous methylprednisolone. TCR V-J signatures able to tell the groups apart were searched for in a discovery cohort of some 100 patients, of whom roughly 42 had Graves' ophthalmopathy and roughly 59 had stable Graves' hyperthyroidism. Prospective prediction of ophthalmopathy was tested in an independent validation cohort consisting of 18 to 20 hyperthyroidism patients and approximately 16 patients who later progressed to ophthalmopathy.

Via the germline V gene, CDR1 is MRHNA and CDR2 SNTAGT. Reading from cysteine to phenylalanine, the CDR3 counts 15 amino acids. CDR3 DNA is the only sequence kept; it has 45 bases, read in frame from the first base. The research as a whole found: In validation, progression to ophthalmopathy was predicted by the model with more than 65% sensitivity and 72% to 85% specificity, a median of approximately 6.5 months before onset. In cross-validation, a model built on a 13 V-J signature told ophthalmopathy apart from stable hyperthyroidism with over 85% sensitivity and roughly 82% specificity, and in testing the same model reached 80%/75%. Sample size was not statistically predetermined, and blinding of investigators to group allocation was not performed. Most expanded thyroid clonotypes (frequency above 0.001) were also detected in blood, a finding suggesting that blood repertoires may reflect thyroid immune responses.

The TCR beta CDR3 regions were amplified from the RNA transcripts. A first-round RT-PCR of the TCR CDR3 used the HTBI primer set with the Qiagen OneStep RT-PCR kit. The libraries were constructed in a second round of multiplex PCR and then size-selected and purified. Paired-end sequencing of the libraries was performed with 100 bp reads on an Illumina HiSeq2000. The original methods were these. SOAPnuke was used to process the raw data, removing reads that contained adapters or uncalled bases, had a mean Phred below 15, or lacked an exact match to the constant primer or identifier. High-quality paired reads were merged using COPE v1.2.5, and each unique nucleotide sequence was defined as a clonotype. MiTCR v1.1 was used to align clonotypes to the IMGT TRBV, TRBD and TRBJ reference segments. The analysis was restricted to V-J combinations with a frequency above 0.0001, which together covered 99% to 99.2% of the repertoires. A TCS score was defined as the ratio between F50 (clonal expansion) and ExV (chaos), using BLOSUM62-based TCRdist between CDR3 peptides within each V-J. Welch's t-statistics and random forest reduced 500 to 550 V-J features to 13, which were used in a naive Bayes classifier (R e1071). In TCRdb, the public reads were trimmed at Q25 with fastp and aligned with MiXCR, with productive beta chains retained. Merged by CDR3 protein, the rows form single entries marked with the most common genes and DNA. The authors' filters were not applied to this entry. In all, the sample holds under 350,000 distinct CDR3 sequences, and roughly 18% of those were seen once. Clones ranked in the top ten supply approximately 49% of the sample.

The sample holds a few counts of this clonotype. The clone's antigen remains unknown. An end of the junction differs from the germline gene, which may be a read error. A patient counted as having stable Graves' hyperthyroidism if no progression to ophthalmopathy occurred over 18 months of follow-up. The hyperthyroidism patients were between 18 and 65 years old and newly diagnosed, with a disease duration of less than 2 months. Any patient with an uncontrolled infection, another autoimmune disease, pregnancy or lactation was excluded. Diagnoses relied on clinical symptoms, serum thyroxine and TRAb, thyroid ultrasound and orbital computed tomography. PBMCs were separated from approximately 9.9 ml of fresh peripheral blood using Ficoll-Paque density gradient centrifugation. Trizol reagent was used to extract total RNA, and RNA quality was then checked on an Agilent 2100 Bioanalyzer.

The TCR was taken from a woman in her forties or fifties with Graves' hyperthyroidism. This chain is built from TRBV6-4 and TRBJ2-1; there is no confident call for the D gene. Material: blood. The DNA reads as follows: TGTGCCAGCGGTGACGTCAGGCGGTTCTACAATGAGCAGTTCTTC. It encodes CASGDVRRFYNEQFF.